This TCR beta chain was identified in a study of cytomegalovirus exposure and HLA in healthy donors. Note on this clone: Its antigen is currently unknown.

Primers: 60 Vbeta forward and 13 Jbeta reverse. The assay was immunoSEQ multiplex PCR, and TCRdb's table has in-frame clones only and misses some. The table has around 120,000 clones, around 79% seen once. Germline lookup yields CDR1 SGHAT and CDR2 FQNNGV. There are 16 residues in the CDR3. V lost 5 bases and J lost 3; bases outside the gene matches: 13. Findings of the study overall: In vitro confirmation showed a few CMV-associated chains to be CMV antigen specific. As a later analysis revealed, the rate of TCR association differed by HLA locus, with DRB1 most and HLA-C fewest. More clonal expansion characterized HLA-associated TCR beta chains than equally common others in a later analysis.

The sequencing input was PBMCs. This clonotype was obtained from a woman aged 40 to 55 in good health and CMV-seronegative. The genes are TRBV11-2 and TRBJ2-7, with 7 positions matching TRBD2. The CDR3 region has the DNA TGTGCCAGCAGCCCCGGCACGGGGGGTATGATCTACGAGCAGTACTTC. It translates to CASSPGTGGMIYEQYF.